This T cell receptor (beta chain) stems from a study of cytomegalovirus exposure and HLA in healthy donors. Background on the study: As released early, the data held 80 million to 90 million unique TCRs from HLA-typed donors.

Whole-study results and caveats: As was reported, the classifier diagnosed cytomegalovirus status with high specificity and sensitivity. As immune exposure information, only CMV serostatus was available.

Worth noting for this clone: What it recognizes is unknown.

From germline, CDR1 is SGHRS and CDR2 YFSETQ. The CDR3 covers 14 residues. The V segment lost 4 bases and the J segment 11 bases; nucleotides outside the gene matches: 13. The primer mix had 60 Vbeta and 13 Jbeta primers. The repertoire was sequenced with immunoSEQ multiplex PCR; TCRdb's copy has only in-frame clones and lacks some. Here the sample table reports approximately 100,000 clones. Donors counted as nominally healthy when sampled, yet unrecorded immune exposures were likely. The receptor comes from a man in his fifties in good health and CMV-seropositive. Material: PBMCs. The chain is built from TRBV5-1 and TRBJ1-1, with 8 bases lining up with TRBD1. The CDR3 reads CASSATTGVLSAFF. CDR3 nucleotides: TGCGCCAGCAGCGCTACGACAGGGGTCCTTTCCGCTTTCTTT.